This TCR beta chain was captured by sequencing in a study of T cell clusters in autoimmune cytopenias. About the study: A median of about 50,000 TRB reads per sample yielded a median around 2,500 distinct clonotypes.

Measured by frequency, this clonotype is medium-sized. The antigen is not known. TRB rearrangements were amplified by touch-down multiplex PCR with mixed TRB-A/B primers. TCRdb reprocessed the multiplex PCR reads and stores each CDR3 protein as one record, lacking DNA. The specimen's table records about 4,900 distinct CDR3 sequences. TRB amplification used 200 to 250 ng of peripheral blood genomic DNA. Study observations and caveats: TRB repertoire shifts in secondary cytopenia and chronic lymphocytic leukemia mostly reflected lymphoma, not autoimmunity. Primary autoimmune cytopenia patients appeared to lack physiological T cell clusters present in healthy donors. No cluster-lack signature appeared between secondary cytopenia and chronic lymphocytic leukemia patients, apparently due to lymphoma masking.

Input material: peripheral blood. This receptor was taken from a human donor with an autoimmune cytopenia or autoimmune hepatitis (not recorded which).

This chain's CDR3 is CASSIDSDYGYTF. This rearrangement joins TRBV6-6 to TRBJ1-2; TCRdb indicates TRBD1, and absent DNA this call remains unverified. The CDR3 covers 13 residues. Germline loops: CDR1 MNHNY, CDR2 SVGAGI (reference sequence).